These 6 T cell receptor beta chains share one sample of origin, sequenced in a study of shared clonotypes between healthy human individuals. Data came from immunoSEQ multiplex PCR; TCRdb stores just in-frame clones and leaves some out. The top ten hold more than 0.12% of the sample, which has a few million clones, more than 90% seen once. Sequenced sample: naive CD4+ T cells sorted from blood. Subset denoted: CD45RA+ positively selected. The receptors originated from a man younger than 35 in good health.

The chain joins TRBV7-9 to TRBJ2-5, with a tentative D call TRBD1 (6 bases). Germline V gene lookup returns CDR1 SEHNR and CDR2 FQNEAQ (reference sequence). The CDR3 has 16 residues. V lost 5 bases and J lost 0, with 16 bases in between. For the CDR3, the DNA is TGTGCCAGCAGCCCTAGTGGACAGATGTACCAAGAGACCCAGTACTTC. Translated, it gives CASSPSGQMYQETQYF.

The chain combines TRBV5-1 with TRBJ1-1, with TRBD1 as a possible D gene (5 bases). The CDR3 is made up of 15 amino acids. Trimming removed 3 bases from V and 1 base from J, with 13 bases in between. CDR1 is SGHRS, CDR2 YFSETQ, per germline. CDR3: CASSSSPRGNTEAFF. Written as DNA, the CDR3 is TGCGCCAGCAGCTCCAGCCCGAGGGGGAACACTGAAGCTTTCTTT. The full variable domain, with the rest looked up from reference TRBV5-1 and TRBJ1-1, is KAGVTQTPRYLIKTRGQQVTLSCSPISGHRSVSWYQQTPGQGLQFLFEYFSETQRNKGNFPGRFSGRQFSNSRSEMNVSTLELGDSALYLCASSSSPRGNTEAFFGQGTRLTVV.

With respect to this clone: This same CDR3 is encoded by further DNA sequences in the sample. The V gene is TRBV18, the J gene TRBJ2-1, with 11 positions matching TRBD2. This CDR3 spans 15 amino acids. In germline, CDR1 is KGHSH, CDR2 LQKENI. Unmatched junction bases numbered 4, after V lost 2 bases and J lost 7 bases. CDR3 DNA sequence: TGTGCCAGCTCACCAGGAACTAGCGGGAGAAATGAGCAGTTCTTC. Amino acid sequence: CASSPGTSGRNEQFF.

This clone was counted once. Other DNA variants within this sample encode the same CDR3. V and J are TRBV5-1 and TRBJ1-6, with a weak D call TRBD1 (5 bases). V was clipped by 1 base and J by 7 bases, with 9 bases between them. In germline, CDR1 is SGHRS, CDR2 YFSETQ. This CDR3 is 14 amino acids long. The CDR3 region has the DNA TGCGCCAGCAGCTTGCAGGGAACAAATTCACCCCTCCACTTT. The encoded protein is CASSLQGTNSPLHF.

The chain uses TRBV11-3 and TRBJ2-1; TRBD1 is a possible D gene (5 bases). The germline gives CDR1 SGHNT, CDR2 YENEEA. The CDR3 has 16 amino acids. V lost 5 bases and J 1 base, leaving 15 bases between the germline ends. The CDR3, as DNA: TGTGCCAGCAGCCTTAACGACAGCCCTTCCTACAATGAGCAGTTCTTC. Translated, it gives CASSLNDSPSYNEQFF.

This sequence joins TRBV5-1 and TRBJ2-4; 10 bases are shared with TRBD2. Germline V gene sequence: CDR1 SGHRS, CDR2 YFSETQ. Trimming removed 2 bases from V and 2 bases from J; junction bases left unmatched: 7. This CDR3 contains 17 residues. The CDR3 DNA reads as TGCGCCAGCAGCTTAGCGGGAGGGCCCGGTTCCAAAAACATTCAGTACTTC. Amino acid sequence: CASSLAGGPGSKNIQYF.